The 25 T cell receptor beta chains below all came from one sample that was sequenced in a study of T cells in localized non-small cell lung cancer. TCRdb's copy holds only in-frame clones and misses some; the assay was immunoSEQ multiplex PCR. The sample gives roughly 18,000 clones, about four fifths of which show up once; approximately 24% is in the top ten. The input for sequencing was peripheral blood, taken before any cancer treatment. Source of these receptors: a female donor older than 55 with stage I lung adenocarcinoma.

By share of the sample, this clone is medium-sized. This CDR3 is CASSQGGEAFF. The CDR3 DNA is TGTGCCAGCAGTCAGGGGGGTGAAGCTTTCTTT. The genes are TRBV25-1 and TRBJ1-1; 7 nucleotides line up with TRBD1. Germline assignment: CDR1 MGHDK and CDR2 SYGVNS. V dropped 5 bases and J dropped 7; count of bases not matched to a gene: 1. There are 11 residues in the CDR3.

V gene TRBV7-9 combines with J gene TRBJ1-1; possible D gene TRBD1, 5 bases. Trimming took off 3 bases at V and 11 bases at J, with 16 bases between the two ends. The CDR3 is 13 residues long. From germline, CDR1 is SEHNR and CDR2 FQNEAQ (reference sequence). The CDR3 DNA is TGTGCCAGCAGCTTCTTCGGACAAGCATCGGCTTTCTTT. This codes for CASSFFGQASAFF.

This sequence joins TRBV7-2 and TRBJ2-7; unclear D gene. The germline CDR1 and CDR2 sequences are SGHTA and FQGNSA. V was clipped by 2 bases and J by 1 base, with 0 bases between them. The CDR3 totals 11 residues. CDR3 sequence reads: CASSLSYEQYF. For the CDR3, the DNA is TGTGCCAGCAGCTTATCCTACGAGCAGTACTTC.

The chain carries TRBV7-3 and TRBJ1-4; no definite D call. CDR3 size: 15 residues. V dropped 5 bases and J dropped 8 bases, with 18 bases sitting between them. Germline CDR1 is SGHTA and CDR2 is FQGTGA. CDR3 sequence (DNA): TGTGCCAGCAGCGATCCAAGTGGGGTTGGGGAAAAACTGTTTTTT. The encoded protein is CASSDPSGVGEKLFF.

This clone was observed a few times. The chain links TRBV28 to TRBJ2-6; D possibly uses TRBD1 or TRBD2 (5 bases each). CDR1 is MDHEN, CDR2 SYDVKM, per germline. The CDR3 consists of 16 residues. V was shortened by 4 bases and J by 1 base, with 11 bases between the two germline ends. Here the CDR3 DNA reads TGTGCCAGCAGTTCCCCGGGGCGTTCTGGGGCCAACGTCCTGACTTTC. Its translation is CASSSPGRSGANVLTF.

This clone was found a few times. The chain employs TRBV5-4 and TRBJ2-3; 11 bases are a match to TRBD2. The CDR3 sequence is 17 residues long. Looked up from germline, CDR1 is SGHNT and CDR2 is YYREEE (reference sequence). J lost 3 bases, V lost 1 base, and 7 bases had no gene match. In DNA, the CDR3 is TGTGCCAGCAGCTTGCTAGCGGGGGGATCTGGTACAGATACGCAGTATTTT. This gives the protein CASSLLAGGSGTDTQYF.

The chain employs TRBV7-9 and TRBJ2-5, with D tentatively TRBD1 (6 bases). With 5 bases removed from V and 4 bases from J, the gap between germline ends came to 11 bases. The CDR3 is 13 amino acids. CDR1 is SEHNR and CDR2 is FQNEAQ in the germline V gene (reference sequence). The DNA for the CDR3 is TGTGCCAGCAGCCCCACAGGGCGAGAGACCCAGTACTTC. Translation: CASSPTGRETQYF.

This sequence joins TRBV9 and TRBJ1-1, with D perhaps matching TRBD1 (5 bases). The CDR3 has 15 residues. The germline gives CDR1 SGDLS, CDR2 YYNGEE. V was cut by 0 bases and J by 4 bases, with 13 bases left in between. The CDR3 sequence: CASSVGQWIGTEAFF. The DNA for the CDR3 is TGTGCCAGCAGCGTAGGACAGTGGATTGGCACTGAAGCTTTCTTT.

The CDR3 DNA is TGTGCCAGCGCCGAGTGGGGGAGCACAGATACGCAGTATTTT. Translated, it gives CASAEWGSTDTQYF. The chain joins TRBV7-3 to TRBJ2-3; D tentatively fits TRBD1 or TRBD2 (5 bases each). The V end was cut by 8 bases, the J end by 0 bases, with 12 bases between. Germline lookup yields CDR1 SGHTA and CDR2 FQGTGA. The CDR3 has 14 residues. Complete variable domain (other parts from reference TRBV7-3 and TRBJ2-3): GAGVSQTPSNKVTEKGKYVELRCDPISGHTALYWYRQSLGQGPEFLIYFQGTGAADDSGLPNDRFFAVRPEGSVSTLKIQRTERGDSAVYLCASAEWGSTDTQYFGPGTRLTVL.

The chain combines TRBV6-5 with TRBJ2-7; perhaps D is TRBD1 or TRBD2 (5 bases each). Looked up from germline, CDR1 is MNHEY and CDR2 is SVGAGI. The CDR3 runs to 14 residues. V was cut by 2 bases and J by 3 bases, with 11 bases left in between. CDR3 sequence (DNA): TGTGCCAGCAGTTACGGACGTGGGGGCTACGAGCAGTACTTC. It yields the protein CASSYGRGGYEQYF.

The V call is TRBV6-5, the J call TRBJ2-5; D is possibly TRBD1 or TRBD2 (5 bases each). The V end lost 2 bases, the J end lost 4 bases, and 14 bases lay between the germline ends. CDR1 is MNHEY and CDR2 is SVGAGI in the germline V gene. This CDR3 has 15 amino acids. CDR3 in DNA: TGTGCCAGCAGTTACGCGGGCAGGGTATCAGAGACCCAGTACTTC. Protein product: CASSYAGRVSETQYF.

This chain uses TRBV19 with TRBJ1-2, with TRBD1 matching over 10 bases. The CDR3 length is 16 residues. Losses at the gene ends were 3 bases for V and 4 bases for J; bases not matched to a gene: 8. Germline loops: CDR1 LNHDA, CDR2 SQIVND (reference sequence). This CDR3 is CASSIGQGVLSYGYTF. CDR3 bases: TGTGCCAGTAGTATCGGACAGGGGGTACTCTCCTATGGCTACACCTTC.

The chain employs TRBV6-5 and TRBJ1-1; 9 bases match TRBD1. Losses at the gene ends were 2 bases for V and 6 bases for J; bases not matched to a gene: 4. The CDR3 runs to 14 residues. Per germline, CDR1 MNHEY and CDR2 SVGAGI. In nucleotides, the CDR3 is TGTGCCAGCAGTTACCAGGGACAGGGAGCTGAAGCTTTCTTT. Encoded protein: CASSYQGQGAEAFF.

The chain recombines TRBV2 with TRBJ2-5; D remains unclear. The CDR3 loop spans 15 amino acids. The germline V and J ends were trimmed by 6 bases and 2 bases, with 16 bases remaining between them. Germline CDR1 and CDR2: SNHLY and FYNNEI. In DNA, the CDR3 is TGTGCCAGCAGCCCTTTGGTTTCGGGTCAAGAGACCCAGTACTTC. The encoded protein is CASSPLVSGQETQYF.

The chain employs TRBV2 and TRBJ2-5; weak D call: TRBD1 (5 bases). Trimming took 3 bases from V and 3 from J, leaving 8 bases between them. This CDR3 has 13 residues. Per the germline V gene, CDR1 is SNHLY and CDR2 is FYNNEI. Here the CDR3 reads CASSDLGEETQYF. CDR3 sequence (DNA): TGTGCCAGCAGTGATCTAGGGGAAGAGACCCAGTACTTC.

The chain links TRBV19 to TRBJ2-3, with no clear D. Trimming left V 3 bases short and J 4 bases short, with 8 bases between. The CDR3 runs 13 residues. The germline CDR1 and CDR2 sequences are LNHDA and SQIVND (reference sequence). CDR3 nucleotides: TGTGCCAGTAGTATGATTCGTCCAGATACGCAGTATTTT. This gives the protein CASSMIRPDTQYF.

V and J are TRBV7-2 and TRBJ1-6; 9 bases map to TRBD1. The CDR3 length is 13 residues. The ends lost 5 bases at V and 7 bases at J; junction bases unmatched: 0. CDR1 and CDR2 from the germline V gene are SGHTA and FQGNSA. The CDR3 loop reads CASSGQGNSPLHF. CDR3 DNA sequence: TGTGCCAGCAGCGGACAGGGGAATTCACCCCTCCACTTT.

The V call is TRBV11-2, the J call TRBJ2-5; 9 bases are a match to TRBD1. V was pared by 5 bases and J by 5 bases, with 9 bases of the junction left unmatched. Germline CDR1 reads SGHAT; CDR2 reads FQNNGV. This CDR3 is 15 amino acids long. The DNA for the CDR3 is TGTGCCAGCAGCCCACGACAGGGGGTAGGGGAGACCCAGTACTTC. This encodes CASSPRQGVGETQYF. Supplemented by reference TRBV11-2 and TRBJ2-5, the full variable domain reads EAGVAQSPRYKIIEKRQSVAFWCNPISGHATLYWYQQILGQGPKLLIQFQNNGVVDDSQLPKDRFSAERLKGVDSTLKIQPAKLEDSAVYLCASSPRQGVGETQYFGPGTRLLVL.

The chain couples TRBV7-2 to TRBJ1-1, with D uncertain. The CDR3 totals 11 residues. The V and J ends lost 6 bases and 11 bases respectively, with 13 bases between them. The germline gives CDR1 SGHTA, CDR2 FQGNSA. CDR3 amino acids: CASSVLISAFF. CDR3 DNA sequence: TGTGCCAGCAGTGTCCTCATTTCGGCTTTCTTT.

This chain links TRBV6-9 with TRBJ1-2; D gene uncertain. CDR1 and CDR2 from the germline V gene are MNHGY and SVAAGI. This CDR3 contains 11 residues. Trimming shortened V by 3 bases and J by 8 bases, and 7 bases separated the two germline ends. The CDR3 DNA follows: TGTGCCAGCAGTTACGGGCGAGGCTACACCTTC. Translating it yields CASSYGRGYTF.

The chain has TRBV29-1 and TRBJ1-2, with TRBD1 matching over 7 bases. This CDR3 contains 13 residues. The germline V gene encodes CDR1 SQVTM and CDR2 ANQGSEA. V trimming: 4 bases; J trimming: 5 bases; junction bases outside the gene matches: 7. CDR3 protein: CSVGGTDKYGYTF. The CDR3 DNA reads TGCAGCGTTGGAGGGACAGACAAATATGGCTACACCTTC. Looking up the rest from reference TRBV29-1 and TRBJ1-2 gives the full variable domain: SAVISQKPSRDICQRGTSLTIQCQVDSQVTMMFWYRQQPGQSLTLIATANQGSEATYESGFVIDKFPISRPNLTFSTLTVSNMSPEDSSIYLCSVGGTDKYGYTFGSGTRLTVV.

V usage is TRBV7-2 and J usage is TRBJ1-2, with D unresolved. The CDR3 has 11 residues. Between the trimmed V and J ends, which lost 4 bases and 8 bases, there was a span of 8 bases. Germline V CDR1 and CDR2: SGHTA, FQGNSA. CDR3 sequence (DNA): TGTGCCAGCAGCTCCCCCTACGGCTACACCTTC. Translated: CASSSPYGYTF.

The V and J genes are TRBV7-8 and TRBJ2-1; 11 nucleotides line up with TRBD2. Germline values: CDR1 SGHVS, CDR2 FQNEAQ. The CDR3 is 16 amino acids. The V and J ends lost 2 bases and 3 bases, in that order; junction bases with no gene match: 3. The chain's CDR3 is CASSLRLAGNYNEQFF. CDR3 nucleotides: TGTGCCAGCAGCTTACGACTAGCGGGGAACTACAATGAGCAGTTCTTC.

The chain carries TRBV30 and TRBJ1-5; D is unclear. V lost 2 bases and J lost 5, with 10 bases in between. The CDR3 is 13 amino acids. In germline, CDR1 is GTSNPN, CDR2 SVGIG (reference sequence). The CDR3: CAWSYGEDQPQHF. CDR3 nucleotides: TGTGCCTGGAGTTATGGGGAGGATCAGCCCCAGCATTTT. The full variable domain, in which reference TRBV30 and TRBJ1-5 provide the parts outside the CDR3, is SQTIHQWPATLVQPVGSPLSLECTVEGTSNPNLYWYRQAAGRGLQLLFYSVGIGQISSEVPQNLSASRPQDRQFILSSKKLLLSDSGFYLCAWSYGEDQPQHFGDGTRLSIL.

The rearrangement links TRBV29-1 to TRBJ2-5; D gene ambiguous. The V and J ends lost 6 bases and 0 bases respectively, with 8 bases between them. CDR1 and CDR2 from the germline V gene are SQVTM and ANQGSEA. This CDR3 has 12 amino acids. Here the CDR3 DNA reads TGCAGCGTGAACAATAACCAAGAGACCCAGTACTTC. Protein sequence: CSVNNNQETQYF.